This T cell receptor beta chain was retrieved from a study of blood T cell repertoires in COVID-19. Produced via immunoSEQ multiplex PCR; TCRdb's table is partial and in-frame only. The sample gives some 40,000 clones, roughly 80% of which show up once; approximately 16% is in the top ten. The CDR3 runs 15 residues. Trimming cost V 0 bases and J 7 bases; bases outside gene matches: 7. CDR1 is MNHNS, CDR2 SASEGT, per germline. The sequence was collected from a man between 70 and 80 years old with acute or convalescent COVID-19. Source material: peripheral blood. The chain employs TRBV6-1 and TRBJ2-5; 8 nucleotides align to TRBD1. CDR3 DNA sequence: TGTGCCAGCAGTGAAGCTGGACAGGGAAGAGTGACCCAGTACTTC. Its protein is CASSEAGQGRVTQYF.